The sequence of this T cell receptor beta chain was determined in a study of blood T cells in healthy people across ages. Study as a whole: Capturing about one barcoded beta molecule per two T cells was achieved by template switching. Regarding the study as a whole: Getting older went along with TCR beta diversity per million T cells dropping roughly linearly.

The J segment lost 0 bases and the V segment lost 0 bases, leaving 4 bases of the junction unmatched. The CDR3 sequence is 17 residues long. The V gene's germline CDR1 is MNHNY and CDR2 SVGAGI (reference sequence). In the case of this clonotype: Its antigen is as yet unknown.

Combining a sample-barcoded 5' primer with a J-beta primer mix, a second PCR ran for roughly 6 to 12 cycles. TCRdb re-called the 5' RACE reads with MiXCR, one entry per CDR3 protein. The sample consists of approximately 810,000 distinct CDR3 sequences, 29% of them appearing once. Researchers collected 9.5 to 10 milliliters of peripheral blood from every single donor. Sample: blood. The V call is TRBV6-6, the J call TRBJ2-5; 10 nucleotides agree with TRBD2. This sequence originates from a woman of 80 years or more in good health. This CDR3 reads CASSYSKLAGNQETQYF. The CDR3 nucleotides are TGTGCCAGCAGTTACTCGAAACTAGCGGGGAACCAAGAGACCCAGTACTTC.